This entry lists 28 T cell receptor beta chains sequenced from one sample in a study of OX40 agonist ivuxolimab in advanced cancers. Assay used: immunoSEQ multiplex PCR; TCRdb lists only in-frame clones, some missing. The table lists 25,000 to 35,000 clones, around 86% of them singletons. The sequences come from CD4+ or CD8+ T cells sorted from blood, collected in a trial of the OX40 agonist ivuxolimab. All receptors derive from an adult with an advanced solid tumor such as melanoma, head and neck, liver or kidney cancer.

This chain joins TRBV25-1 and TRBJ1-1, with a possible D match to TRBD1 (5 bases). V gave up 7 bases and J gave up 4 bases, with 13 bases separating them. Germline V gene sequence: CDR1 MGHDK, CDR2 SYGVNS. The CDR3 runs to 13 residues. In nucleotides, the CDR3 is TGTGCCAGCACCGGGGGTTGGGGCACTGAAGCTTTCTTT. The encoded protein is CASTGGWGTEAFF.

J is TRBJ2-1 and V is TRBV11-2, with a weak D call TRBD1 (5 bases). CDR1 SGHAT and CDR2 FQNNGV come from the germline V gene. The CDR3 spans 16 residues. Trimming took 5 bases from V and 6 from J, leaving 20 bases between them. This CDR3 reads CASSLLTWLGANEQFF. CDR3 sequence (DNA): TGTGCCAGCAGCCTATTAACTTGGTTAGGGGCCAATGAGCAGTTCTTC.

The chain couples TRBV7-9 to TRBJ2-7; no clear D gene. CDR1 and CDR2 from the germline V gene are SEHNR and FQNEAQ (reference sequence). This CDR3 has 13 amino acids. V was shortened by 0 bases and J by 0 bases, with 3 bases between the two germline ends. The CDR3 DNA sequence: TGTGCCAGCAGCTTAGCACACTCCTACGAGCAGTACTTC. This sequence encodes CASSLAHSYEQYF.

The V and J genes are TRBV10-3 and TRBJ2-7; the match to TRBD2 covers 14 bases. Germline lookup yields CDR1 ENHRY and CDR2 SYGVKD. The ends lost 6 bases at V and 3 bases at J; junction bases unmatched: 1. This CDR3 has 14 amino acids. This chain's CDR3 is CAISGTSGSYEQYF. The DNA of the CDR3 is TGTGCCATCAGCGGGACTAGCGGGAGCTACGAGCAGTACTTC.

This sequence joins TRBV19 and TRBJ1-2; D is perhaps TRBD1 (5 bases). The CDR3 is 15 amino acids. The V gene lost 4 bases and the J gene lost 6 bases, with 18 bases spanning the gap. CDR1 LNHDA and CDR2 SQIVND come from the germline V gene (reference sequence). The CDR3 loop is CASSTRDPRWDGYTF. The CDR3 DNA is TGTGCCAGTAGTACCCGGGACCCCCGATGGGATGGCTACACCTTC.

The chain has TRBV21-1 and TRBJ1-3. TRBV21-1 is flagged as a pseudogene. This CDR3 has 12 amino acids. The CDR3 spells CASTYLGNTIYF. The CDR3 DNA reads as TGTGCCAGCACCTACTTGGGAAACACCATATATTTT.

The chain employs TRBV5-1 and TRBJ2-7, with 7 nucleotides matching TRBD1. The V gene's germline CDR1 is SGHRS and CDR2 YFSETQ. Unmatched junction bases numbered 1, after V lost 4 bases and J lost 3 bases. The length of the CDR3 is 12 residues. Here the CDR3 DNA reads TGCGCCAGCAGCAACAGGGGCTACGAGCAGTACTTC. Protein: CASSNRGYEQYF.

This clone was observed a single time. The rearrangement uses TRBV2 and TRBJ2-3, with 14 bases matching TRBD2. The CDR3 covers 15 residues. The germline gives CDR1 SNHLY, CDR2 FYNNEI. Losses at the gene ends were 6 bases for V and 4 bases for J; bases not matched to a gene: 3. The chain's CDR3 is CASRGLAGVADTQYF. In DNA form, the CDR3 reads TGTGCCAGCAGGGGACTAGCGGGAGTGGCAGATACGCAGTATTTT.

J is TRBJ2-3 and V is TRBV5-1, with 8 bases lining up with TRBD2. V dropped 4 bases and J dropped 2; count of bases not matched to a gene: 12. The CDR3 length is 17 residues. In germline, CDR1 is SGHRS, CDR2 YFSETQ. The CDR3, as DNA: TGCGCCAGCAGCCTAGGACTAGCCCGGGTGACCACAGATACGCAGTATTTT. Amino acid sequence: CASSLGLARVTTDTQYF. Using reference TRBV5-1 and TRBJ2-3 for the parts outside the CDR3, the full variable domain is KAGVTQTPRYLIKTRGQQVTLSCSPISGHRSVSWYQQTPGQGLQFLFEYFSETQRNKGNFPGRFSGRQFSNSRSEMNVSTLELGDSALYLCASSLGLARVTTDTQYFGPGTRLTVL.

In this sample, this clone turned up once. The chain uses TRBV27 and TRBJ2-3, with 7 bases that match TRBD2. This CDR3 spans 16 amino acids. Germline V lookup: CDR1 MNHEY, CDR2 SMNVEV (reference sequence). With 4 bases clipped from V and 1 base from J, the junction kept 8 bases outside the gene matches. This CDR3 reads CASSSPSGSRTDTQYF. The CDR3 bases are TGTGCCAGCAGTTCACCTAGCGGATCTCGCACAGATACGCAGTATTTT.

This chain joins TRBV28 and TRBJ1-2, with D tentatively TRBD1 (6 bases). There are 15 residues in the CDR3. Germline V gene sequence: CDR1 MDHEN, CDR2 SYDVKM. Trimming removed 6 bases from V and 4 bases from J, with 18 bases in between. The chain's CDR3 is CASSPGGGASYGYTF. The CDR3 region has the DNA TGTGCCAGCAGCCCGGGGGGGGGCGCGAGCTATGGCTACACCTTC.

This sequence joins TRBV27 and TRBJ2-3; 10 nucleotides match TRBD2. With 2 bases clipped from V and 3 bases from J, the junction kept 5 bases outside the gene matches. CDR3 length: 16 residues. Per germline, CDR1 MNHEY and CDR2 SMNVEV (reference sequence). This CDR3 is CASSLTAGGITDTQYF. The CDR3 nucleotides are TGTGCCAGCAGTTTAACAGCGGGAGGGATTACAGATACGCAGTATTTT.

This chain uses TRBV5-1 with TRBJ2-1; the match to TRBD2 covers 11 bases. The germline V gene has CDR1 SGHRS and CDR2 YFSETQ. The CDR3 covers 14 residues. J was trimmed by 10 bases and V by 5 bases; bases with no gene match: 8. The CDR3 region has the DNA TGCGCCAGCAGAATACTAGCGGGAGCTCGGGAGCAGTTCTTC. Its protein is CASRILAGAREQFF.

This sequence joins TRBV5-1 and TRBJ2-7, with TRBD1 matching over 8 bases. The CDR3 spans 12 residues. The V gene's germline CDR1 is SGHRS and CDR2 YFSETQ. Losses at the gene ends were 4 bases for V and 3 bases for J; bases not matched to a gene: 0. CDR3 DNA sequence: TGCGCCAGCAGCGACAGGGGCTACGAGCAGTACTTC. Translated: CASSDRGYEQYF.

With respect to this clone: A far larger clone is just one base off, so this is likely a read error. This CDR3 is also generated by other DNA sequences in the sample. The rearrangement uses TRBV5-4 and TRBJ1-2; 9 bases line up with TRBD1. Germline V gene data show CDR1 as SGHNT and CDR2 as YYREEE (reference sequence). J was trimmed by 7 bases and V by 3 bases; bases with no gene match: 7. CDR3 length: 14 residues. The CDR3 DNA follows: TGTGCCAGCAGCTGGGGGACAGGGAGTACTGGCTACACCTTC. Translated: CASSWGTGSTGYTF.

In its sample, this clone was seen a few times. This chain links TRBV4-2 with TRBJ2-5; 7 nucleotides match TRBD2. The CDR3 runs to 15 residues. CDR1 and CDR2 from the germline V gene are LGHNA and YNFKEQ. The V gene end was trimmed by 4 bases and the J gene end by 3 bases; junction bases not matched to a gene: 8. The CDR3 DNA follows: TGTGCCAGCAGCCGGACTAGGTCAGGGAAAGAGACCCAGTACTTC. This translates into CASSRTRSGKETQYF.

This chain connects TRBV6-1 to TRBJ2-6, with TRBD1 matching 7 bases. Germline CDR1 reads MNHNS; CDR2 reads SASEGT. J lost 7 bases, V lost 6 bases, and 3 bases had no gene match. CDR3 length: 13 residues. The CDR3 sequence: CASSRQGANVLTF. CDR3 bases: TGTGCCAGCAGCCGACAGGGAGCCAACGTCCTGACTTTC.

V is TRBV2 and J is TRBJ2-7, with a tentative D call TRBD1 (5 bases). This CDR3 comprises 12 residues. V lost 10 bases and J 3 bases, leaving 13 bases between the germline ends. From germline, CDR1 is SNHLY and CDR2 FYNNEI. In DNA, the CDR3 is TGTGCCATTCGGACAATACTCTACGAGCAGTACTTC. It specifies CAIRTILYEQYF.

This chain joins TRBV15 and TRBJ2-3; TRBD2 matches at 7 bases. The V gene end was trimmed by 8 bases and the J gene end by 3 bases; junction bases not matched to a gene: 8. The CDR3 has 14 amino acids. Per germline, CDR1 LNHNV and CDR2 YYDKDF (reference sequence). This chain's CDR3 is CATSRESRTDTQYF. CDR3 DNA: TGTGCCACCTCGCGGGAGTCTCGGACAGATACGCAGTATTTT.

The V gene is TRBV29-1, the J gene TRBJ2-1, with 10 bases fitting TRBD2. Unmatched junction bases numbered 6, after V lost 2 bases and J lost 8 bases. Germline V lookup: CDR1 SQVTM, CDR2 ANQGSEA. This CDR3 has 14 residues. CDR3 in DNA: TGCAGCGTTGAACCCCTAGCGGGAGTCTATGAGCAGTTCTTC. It specifies CSVEPLAGVYEQFF.

V is TRBV4-1 and J is TRBJ1-2, with D uncertain. The CDR3 runs 14 residues. Germline V lookup: CDR1 MGHRA, CDR2 YSYEKL. The V gene lost 1 base and the J gene lost 5 bases, with 11 bases spanning the gap. DNA for the CDR3: TGCGCCAGCAGCCAAGTGGCAGCTAGGTATGGCTACACCTTC. Translated: CASSQVAARYGYTF.

The chain joins TRBV30 to TRBJ2-7; no firm D call. This CDR3 region has 13 residues. Germline V gene sequence: CDR1 GTSNPN, CDR2 SVGIG (reference sequence). Trimming took off 1 base at V and 5 bases at J, with 12 bases between the two ends. This CDR3 is CAWSEGMADEQYF. The CDR3 nucleotides are TGTGCCTGGAGTGAGGGAATGGCCGACGAGCAGTACTTC.

This clone has only a few counts. V gene TRBV19 combines with J gene TRBJ1-1, with D tentatively TRBD1 (5 bases). Germline V gene lookup returns CDR1 LNHDA and CDR2 SQIVND (reference sequence). V was trimmed by 3 bases and J by 3 bases, leaving 8 bases between them. This CDR3 region has 13 residues. The CDR3 nucleotides read TGTGCCAGTAGTATGGGGCAGTACACTGAAGCTTTCTTT. Translated, it gives CASSMGQYTEAFF. Complete variable domain (other parts from reference TRBV19 and TRBJ1-1): DGGITQSPKYLFRKEGQNVTLSCEQNLNHDAMYWYRQDPGQGLRLIYYSQIVNDFQKGDIAEGYSVSREKKESFPLTVTSAQKNPTAFYLCASSMGQYTEAFFGQGTRLTVV.

The chain has TRBV6-5 and TRBJ1-2; 7 bases align to TRBD1. V lost 7 bases and J lost 7; bases outside the gene matches: 9. Germline values: CDR1 MNHEY, CDR2 SVGAGI. The CDR3 totals 13 residues. The CDR3 region is CASIDGGGSGYTF. DNA for the CDR3: TGTGCCAGCATCGACGGAGGGGGCAGTGGCTACACCTTC.

The genes are TRBV11-2 and TRBJ1-1; D call uncertain. V was clipped by 1 base and J by 8 bases, with 8 bases between them. Germline loops: CDR1 SGHAT, CDR2 FQNNGV. CDR3 size: 12 residues. CDR3 amino acids: CASSLAGGEAFF. The CDR3 bases are TGTGCCAGCAGCTTAGCAGGTGGAGAAGCTTTCTTT. The full variable domain, completed using reference TRBV11-2 and TRBJ1-1, is EAGVAQSPRYKIIEKRQSVAFWCNPISGHATLYWYQQILGQGPKLLIQFQNNGVVDDSQLPKDRFSAERLKGVDSTLKIQPAKLEDSAVYLCASSLAGGEAFFGQGTRLTVV.

Note on this clone: Different DNA sequences within this sample yield the same CDR3. The gene calls are TRBV27 and TRBJ2-1, with TRBD1 matching 7 bases. CDR1 and CDR2 (germline): MNHEY, SMNVEV (reference sequence). This CDR3 is 13 amino acids long. With V trimmed by 0 bases and J by 7 bases, 0 bases remained unmatched. CDR3 coding DNA: TGTGCCAGCAGTTTATCCAGGGGGAATGAGCAGTTCTTC. It specifies CASSLSRGNEQFF.

This clone has only one observation. V is TRBV4-1 and J is TRBJ2-5; TRBD2 might be the D (6 bases). The CDR3 consists of 14 residues. V lost 1 base and J lost 5, with 11 bases in between. CDR1 is MGHRA and CDR2 is YSYEKL in the germline V gene. Here the CDR3 DNA reads TGCGCCAGCAGCCAAGTTGGCGGAGGGGAGACCCAGTACTTC. Protein sequence: CASSQVGGGETQYF.

The chain links TRBV28 to TRBJ2-5; maybe TRBD2 (5 bases). In germline, CDR1 is MDHEN, CDR2 SYDVKM. Trimming took off 3 bases at V and 11 bases at J, with 10 bases between the two ends. The CDR3 has 11 residues. The CDR3 bases are TGTGCCAGCAGTTTCGGGGATGAGCAGTACTTC. It is translated as CASSFGDEQYF.